What follows are 14 T cell receptor beta chains derived from one specimen sequenced in a study of shared clonotypes between healthy human individuals. The table came from immunoSEQ multiplex PCR; TCRdb's copy has only in-frame clones and leaves some out. This sample carries about 490,000 clones, more than 65% of them seen once, and the ten largest clones take about an eighth. The sequenced material came from PBMCs. Source of these receptors: a woman aged 40 to 50 in good health. Some clones in this sample may be carry-over from other donors' samples.

In this sample, this clone turned up a few times. This chain connects TRBV4-2 to TRBJ2-5, with D maybe TRBD2 (6 bases). The germline V and J ends were trimmed by 0 bases and 4 bases, with 9 bases remaining between them. CDR1 LGHNA and CDR2 YNFKEQ come from the germline V gene. This CDR3 spans 14 amino acids. CDR3 region: CASSQDFGRETQYF. The CDR3 DNA is TGTGCCAGCAGCCAAGATTTCGGGAGAGAGACCCAGTACTTC.

This clone was seen ten or more times. V and J are TRBV7-9 and TRBJ1-2; 10 positions agree with TRBD1. The ends lost 5 bases at V and 5 bases at J; junction bases unmatched: 20. The CDR3 extends over 19 amino acids. Germline V lookup: CDR1 SEHNR, CDR2 FQNEAQ (reference sequence). The CDR3 region has the DNA TGTGCCAGCAGCCCCTTGGGGCCCGGGACAGGGGATCGAAGGTATGGCTACACCTTC. It is translated as CASSPLGPGTGDRRYGYTF.

This clone was counted once. The chain is built from TRBV6-1 and TRBJ1-1, with D tentatively TRBD1 (6 bases). This CDR3 comprises 16 residues. Germline loops: CDR1 MNHNS, CDR2 SASEGT. Trimming pared 1 base from V and 1 base from J, leaving 13 bases between. The CDR3 DNA reads TGTGCCAGCAGTGAAGGGGGAACAGGGAGGAACACTGAAGCTTTCTTT. It yields the protein CASSEGGTGRNTEAFF.

V gene TRBV5-6 combines with J gene TRBJ1-4, with D perhaps matching TRBD1 (6 bases). Between the trimmed V and J ends, which lost 2 bases and 10 bases, there was a span of 12 bases. This CDR3 spans 13 amino acids. Germline CDR1 SGHDT, CDR2 YYEEEE. This chain's CDR3 is CASSFGTRPKLFF. The CDR3 region has the DNA TGTGCCAGCAGCTTCGGGACACGGCCAAAACTGTTTTTT.

The table lists this clone with a count of one. J is TRBJ2-1 and V is TRBV7-2, with 8 bases matching TRBD2. The CDR3 is 15 amino acids. The trim removed 3 bases at V and 1 base at J, leaving 2 bases unmatched. Germline values: CDR1 SGHTA, CDR2 FQGNSA. CDR3 DNA sequence: TGTGCCAGCAGCTTTTCTAGCGGGTCCTACAATGAGCAGTTCTTC. Translated, it gives CASSFSSGSYNEQFF.

The chain carries TRBV6-6 and TRBJ1-5, with TRBD1 as a possible D gene (6 bases). Looked up from germline, CDR1 is MNHNY and CDR2 is SVGAGI (reference sequence). The germline V and J ends were trimmed by 5 bases and 7 bases, with 18 bases remaining between them. The CDR3 has 15 amino acids. CDR3 loop: CASSTTGQGDQPQHF. The DNA for the CDR3 is TGTGCCAGCAGTACTACAGGGCAAGGGGACCAGCCCCAGCATTTT.

The V call is TRBV6-1, the J call TRBJ2-1, with D perhaps matching TRBD2 (6 bases). Germline V gene lookup returns CDR1 MNHNS and CDR2 SASEGT. V was pared by 3 bases and J by 4 bases, with 13 bases between. The CDR3 has 15 residues. The CDR3 DNA sequence: TGTGCCAGCAGTGATACGGGGGACCCATACAATGAGCAGTTCTTC. Translated: CASSDTGDPYNEQFF.

The chain joins TRBV6-6 to TRBJ1-2; maybe TRBD1 (5 bases). Germline assignment: CDR1 MNHNY and CDR2 SVGAGI (reference sequence). The ends were cut back, 5 bases at V and 7 bases at J, with 14 bases in the middle. This CDR3 has 13 residues. The CDR3 DNA follows: TGTGCCAGCAGTGGCTCCAGGGAGAGTGGCTACACCTTC. Its protein product is CASSGSRESGYTF.

The chain employs TRBV5-6 and TRBJ1-1; 9 bases fit TRBD1. Per germline, CDR1 SGHDT and CDR2 YYEEEE. J gave up 8 bases and V 3 bases, and 8 bases lay outside the gene matches. The CDR3 loop spans 14 amino acids. The CDR3 sequence is CASSWGTGPFEAFF. The CDR3, as DNA: TGTGCCAGCAGCTGGGGGACAGGGCCTTTCGAAGCTTTCTTT.

This clone came up a few times. The rearrangement joins TRBV4-3 to TRBJ2-1; 8 positions match TRBD2. The CDR3 totals 15 residues. V trimming: 2 bases; J trimming: 8 bases; junction bases outside the gene matches: 8. Germline V CDR1 and CDR2: LGHNA, YSLEER. CDR3 amino acids: CASSQPGTRAHEQFF. The CDR3 DNA reads as TGCGCCAGCAGCCAACCCGGGACTAGGGCCCATGAGCAGTTCTTC.

This clone was observed once. The chain couples TRBV18 to TRBJ2-2; 7 nucleotides align to TRBD1. The length of the CDR3 is 15 residues. Looked up from germline, CDR1 is KGHSH and CDR2 is LQKENI. V was pared by 6 bases and J by 2 bases, with 6 bases of the junction left unmatched. For the CDR3, the DNA is TGTGCCAGCTCCCTGGGGACAGCAAACACCGGGGAGCTGTTTTTT. Translating gives CASSLGTANTGELFF.

The gene calls are TRBV9 and TRBJ1-2, with 10 bases identical to TRBD1. The CDR3 runs to 15 residues. Trimming removed 4 bases from V and 7 bases from J; junction bases left unmatched: 10. CDR1 is SGDLS and CDR2 is YYNGEE in the germline V gene. The DNA for the CDR3 is TGTGCCAGCAGCAGAGCGGACAGGGGGATTGTTGGCTACACCTTC. Residues: CASSRADRGIVGYTF.

The V call is TRBV23-1, the J call TRBJ2-7; tentative D call: TRBD1 (5 bases). TRBV23-1 belongs to the ORF category, with a function that is uncertain. V lost 4 bases, J lost 2 bases, and 24 bases lay in between. This CDR3 spans 18 amino acids. The CDR3 sequence is CASSRGDTVKTETYEQYF. The CDR3 DNA sequence: TGCGCCAGCAGTCGAGGAGACACGGTTAAGACAGAAACCTACGAGCAGTACTTC.

The chain employs TRBV9 and TRBJ2-6; no clear D gene. CDR1 and CDR2 from the germline V gene are SGDLS and YYNGEE. The CDR3 has 14 amino acids. V was pared by 3 bases and J by 0 bases, with 4 bases between. For the CDR3, the DNA is TGTGCCAGCAGCGACCCCTCTGGGGCCAACGTCCTGACTTTC. Translated: CASSDPSGANVLTF.